Listed here are 27 T cell receptor beta chains from one sample, sequenced in a study of blood T cells in healthy people across ages. Through a sample-barcoded 5' primer and a J-beta primer mix, a second PCR was run for roughly 6 to 12 cycles. In TCRdb, the 5' RACE reads were re-called with MiXCR into one record per CDR3 protein. Of some 1,000,000 distinct CDR3 sequences listed, roughly 24% were seen once; the top ten hold approximately 0.7%. These records were also assigned to another study, of T cells of mothers and their children.

The sequencing input was blood. These receptors originate from a girl aged 2 to 9 in good health.

Details on this clonotype: The CDR3 ends on some other residue instead of the conserved phenylalanine or tryptophan, so this is likely a read error. The chain joins TRBV5-1 to TRBJ1-1; D ambiguous. This CDR3 is 13 amino acids long. In germline, CDR1 is SGHRS, CDR2 YFSETQ. V was shortened by 2 bases and J by 1 base, with 6 bases between the two germline ends. CDR3 sequence (DNA): TGCGCCAGCAGCTTAACCGGGAACACTGAAGCTTTCTCT. Translation gives CASSLTGNTEAFS.

The V and J genes are TRBV7-6 and TRBJ2-5; possible D gene TRBD1, 6 bases. Trimming removed 5 bases from V and 2 bases from J, with 15 bases in between. CDR1 is SGHVS, CDR2 FNYEAQ, per germline. The CDR3 sequence is 15 residues long. The CDR3 loop is CASSRDRRKQETQYF. CDR3 coding DNA: TGTGCCAGCAGCCGCGACAGGAGAAAACAAGAGACCCAGTACTTC.

CDR3 DNA sequence: TGTGCCAGCAGCTTAATTGGGGGAAGCTACGAGCAGTACTTC. This translates into CASSLIGGSYEQYF. The rearrangement links TRBV7-9 to TRBJ2-5, with D perhaps being TRBD1 or TRBD2 (5 bases each). The DNA matches TRBJ2-7 better at its end, which makes the J call doubtful. This CDR3 is 14 amino acids long. The V gene's germline CDR1 is SEHNR and CDR2 FQNEAQ (reference sequence).

V is TRBV5-5 and J is TRBJ2-5, with 8 bases that match TRBD1. The CDR3 length is 14 residues. With V trimmed by 2 bases and J by 4 bases, 4 bases remained unmatched. Germline V CDR1 and CDR2: SGHKS, YYEKEE (reference sequence). The CDR3 DNA sequence: TGTGCCAGCAGCTTCCGACAGGGGATAGAGACCCAGTACTTC. Translation gives CASSFRQGIETQYF. Together with reference TRBV5-5 and TRBJ2-5, the CDR3 gives the full variable domain: DAGVTQSPTHLIKTRGQQVTLRCSPISGHKSVSWYQQVLGQGPQFIFQYYEKEERGRGNFPDRFSARQFPNYSSELNVNALLLGDSALYLCASSFRQGIETQYFGPGTRLLVL.

This clonotype was found many times. J is TRBJ1-1 and V is TRBV29-1; D gene uncertain. Germline V gene lookup returns CDR1 SQVTM and CDR2 ANQGSEA. The CDR3 is 11 amino acids. CDR3: CSVRLNTEAFF. DNA of the CDR3: TGCAGTGTAAGGCTTAACACTGAAGCTTTCTTT. The variable domain in full, with the rest retrieved from reference TRBV29-1 and TRBJ1-1, is SAVISQKPSRDICQRGTSLTIQCQVDSQVTMMFWYRQQPGQSLTLIATANQGSEATYESGFVIDKFPISRPNLTFSTLTVSNMSPEDSSIYLCSVRLNTEAFFGQGTRLTVV.

The CDR3 DNA reads as TGCGCCAGCAGCCAAGAAATCGGGACCGAGACCCAGTACTTC. Protein: CASSQEIGTETQYF. The V and J genes are TRBV4-3 and TRBJ2-1, with D possibly being TRBD1 or TRBD2 (5 bases each). The DNA end is a closer match to TRBJ2-5, so the J assignment may be wrong. CDR1 is LGHNA and CDR2 is YSLEER in the germline V gene. This CDR3 contains 14 residues.

Note on this clonotype: Its ends do not fully match the called genes, so a read error is possible. The chain recombines TRBV6-6 with TRBJ2-5; 8 bases line up with TRBD2. The germline V gene encodes CDR1 MNHNY and CDR2 SVGAGI (reference sequence). The CDR3 covers 16 residues. CDR3 DNA: TGTGCCAGCAGTTACCCACGGGAGGGCCGTTACAATGAGCAGCTCTTC. Encoded protein: CASSYPREGRYNEQLF.

The CDR3 reads CASKGVWDEKLFF. Here the CDR3 DNA reads TGTGCCAGCAAAGGGGTTTGGGATGAAAAACTGTTTTTT. The chain joins TRBV7-9 to TRBJ1-4; tentative D call: TRBD1 (5 bases). Germline V gene sequence: CDR1 SEHNR, CDR2 FQNEAQ (reference sequence). With 7 bases removed from V and 6 bases from J, the gap between germline ends came to 12 bases. The CDR3 has 13 residues.

This clonotype was counted a few times. The V and J genes are TRBV29-1 and TRBJ2-3; D might be TRBD1 (6 bases). CDR3 size: 14 residues. V was pared by 1 base and J by 1 base, with 9 bases between. CDR1 SQVTM and CDR2 ANQGSEA come from the germline V gene. CDR3 protein: CSVEAQGGTDTQYF. In nucleotides, the CDR3 is TGCAGCGTTGAAGCACAGGGCGGCACAGATACGCAGTATTTT.

This clonotype was seen a few times. The chain is built from TRBV4-1 and TRBJ1-4; 7 bases agree with TRBD1. CDR1 and CDR2 (germline): MGHRA, YSYEKL. This CDR3 contains 14 residues. The V and J ends lost 0 bases and 12 bases, in that order; junction bases with no gene match: 7. The CDR3 nucleotides read TGCGCCAGCAGCCAAGATGGGATTGGACAGGAACTGTTTTTT. Protein sequence: CASSQDGIGQELFF.

This clonotype appeared a few times. Here the CDR3 DNA reads TGCGCCAGCAGCTTGGCCCAAAGCGGCTACGAGCAGTACTTC. Translated: CASSLAQSGYEQYF. V and J are TRBV5-1 and TRBJ2-5; D perhaps matches TRBD2 (5 bases). Matching the DNA end better, TRBJ2-7 makes the J call doubtful. The CDR3 runs to 14 residues. In germline, CDR1 is SGHRS, CDR2 YFSETQ.

The rearrangement joins TRBV13 to TRBJ2-3; D gene unclear. V lost 10 bases and J lost 4, with 18 bases in between. Germline V gene lookup returns CDR1 PRHDT and CDR2 FYEKMQ (reference sequence). This CDR3 has 14 amino acids. The CDR3 bases are TGTGCCATTCGGCCCGGGTTGGAATCAGATACGCAGTATTTT. Protein product: CAIRPGLESDTQYF.

This clonotype has more than one count but fewer than ten. The chain recombines TRBV24-1 with TRBJ2-3; TRBD2 matches at 9 bases. Germline CDR1 is KGHDR and CDR2 is SFDVKD. The CDR3 runs to 14 residues. Unmatched junction bases numbered 3, after V lost 5 bases and J lost 4 bases. The CDR3 loop is CATSVSSGADTQYF. In DNA, the CDR3 is TGTGCCACCAGTGTGTCTAGCGGGGCAGATACGCAGTATTTT.

In this sample, this clonotype turned up once. A read error may be the cause here, since a much bigger clone is one base away. CDR3 in DNA: TGTGCCAGCAGCCAAGACGGAGCGGGAGGAGAGACCCAGTACTTC. Translated: CASSQDGAGGETQYF. This chain connects TRBV4-2 to TRBJ2-5; the match to TRBD2 covers 9 bases. Trimming removed 0 bases from V and 4 bases from J; junction bases left unmatched: 3. This CDR3 comprises 15 residues. The germline gives CDR1 LGHNA, CDR2 YNFKEQ.

V and J are TRBV29-1 and TRBJ2-7; D possibly uses TRBD1 or TRBD2 (6 bases each). The CDR3 length is 14 residues. From germline, CDR1 is SQVTM and CDR2 ANQGSEA. Trimming removed 4 bases from V and 1 base from J, with 14 bases in between. Here the CDR3 reads CSVGGGDKSYEQYF. The CDR3 DNA follows: TGCAGCGTTGGCGGAGGGGACAAGTCCTACGAGCAGTACTTC.

The chain carries TRBV2 and TRBJ1-4; D ambiguous. This CDR3 is built from 13 residues. V lost 3 bases and J lost 6, with 8 bases in between. Germline values: CDR1 SNHLY, CDR2 FYNNEI. Here the CDR3 DNA reads TGTGCCAGCAGTGAGTACAGAGATGAAAAACTGTTTTTT. This translates into CASSEYRDEKLFF.

This clonotype was seen a few times. The CDR3 loop is CASSYSGTGGTEAFF. The CDR3 bases are TGTGCCAGCAGTTATTCCGGGACAGGGGGTACTGAAGCTTTCTTT. The gene calls are TRBV7-2 and TRBJ1-1; 11 bases line up with TRBD1. This CDR3 comprises 15 residues. Germline values: CDR1 SGHTA, CDR2 FQGNSA. J lost 5 bases, V lost 6 bases, and 8 bases had no gene match.

CDR3 residues: CASSLDGTEFYEQYF. The DNA for the CDR3 is TGCGCCAGCAGCTTGGATGGGACAGAGTTCTACGAGCAGTACTTC. The chain employs TRBV5-1 and TRBJ2-7; 7 nucleotides match TRBD1. Germline CDR1 is SGHRS and CDR2 is YFSETQ. This CDR3 contains 15 residues. The V and J ends lost 0 bases and 3 bases, in that order; junction bases with no gene match: 6.

The chain has TRBV6-2 or TRBV6-3 and TRBJ2-7; D uncertain. V was shortened by 7 bases and J by 5 bases, with 15 bases between the two germline ends. CDR1 and CDR2 (germline): MNHEY, SVGEGT. The CDR3 runs 13 residues. The DNA for the CDR3 is TGTGCCAGCACGGAGATAGCTCGGGACGAGCAGTACTTC. This encodes CASTEIARDEQYF.

As concerns this clonotype: The junction shows a germline mismatch at one end, possibly a read error. The V gene is TRBV2, the J gene TRBJ2-5; D is perhaps TRBD2 (7 bases). This CDR3 is built from 14 residues. The germline V gene has CDR1 SNHLY and CDR2 FYNNEI. Written as DNA, the CDR3 is TGCGCCAGCAGTCCCCGGGGGGCTAGGAAGACCCAGTACTTC. Translation: CASSPRGARKTQYF.

This clonotype showed up just a few times. The V and J genes are TRBV13 and TRBJ2-5; TRBD2 agrees at 7 bases. Germline CDR1 is PRHDT and CDR2 is FYEKMQ (reference sequence). The CDR3 length is 14 residues. J gave up 1 base and V 5 bases, and 4 bases lay outside the gene matches. The CDR3 protein is CASSDQRGQETQYF. CDR3 nucleotides: TGTGCCAGCAGCGACCAGCGGGGCCAAGAGACCCAGTACTTC.

The table lists this clonotype with a few counts. This chain's CDR3 is CASSLVAGGGPWAETQYF. CDR3 sequence (DNA): TGTGCCAGCAGCTTAGTTGCCGGCGGGGGACCCTGGGCGGAGACCCAGTACTTC. The rearrangement joins TRBV7-2 to TRBJ2-5; 7 bases agree with TRBD2. Germline loops: CDR1 SGHTA, CDR2 FQGNSA. Trimming removed 1 base from V and 5 bases from J; junction bases left unmatched: 16. The CDR3 is 18 residues long. The complete variable domain, with remaining parts taken from reference TRBV7-2 and TRBJ2-5, reads GAGVSQSPSNKVTEKGKDVELRCDPISGHTALYWYRQSLGQGLEFLIYFQGNSAPDKSGLPSDRFSAERTGGSVSTLTIQRTQQEDSAVYLCASSLVAGGGPWAETQYFGPGTRLLVL.

The rearrangement joins TRBV7-8 to TRBJ2-5; 11 bases are shared with TRBD1. CDR1 is SGHVS, CDR2 FQNEAQ, per germline. After removal of 4 bases from V and 6 bases from J, the junction contained 16 bases not matched to a gene. The CDR3 spans 18 residues. The CDR3 sequence: CASSSPGTGGSIQQTQYF. The CDR3 nucleotides are TGTGCCAGCAGCTCCCCCGGGACAGGGGGTTCCATACAGCAGACCCAGTACTTC.

The V gene is TRBV6-5, the J gene TRBJ2-1; no reliable D call. V lost 2 bases and J lost 6, with 5 bases in between. In germline, CDR1 is MNHEY, CDR2 SVGAGI. The CDR3 totals 12 residues. This chain's CDR3 is CASSYVANEQFF. The CDR3 coding sequence is TGTGCCAGCAGTTACGTTGCCAATGAGCAGTTCTTC.

The chain has TRBV24-1 and TRBJ2-2; D not resolved. The V and J ends lost 6 bases and 3 bases respectively, with 7 bases between them. In germline, CDR1 is KGHDR, CDR2 SFDVKD. CDR3 size: 13 residues. CDR3 coding DNA: TGTGCCACCAGTCCCAGTTACACCGGGGAGCTGTTTTTT. Translation gives CATSPSYTGELFF.

The rearrangement joins TRBV6-5 to TRBJ2-1, with a possible D match to TRBD2 (6 bases). V was shortened by 8 bases and J by 3 bases, with 17 bases between the two germline ends. The CDR3 contains 15 residues. Looked up from germline, CDR1 is MNHEY and CDR2 is SVGAGI. The CDR3 sequence is CASALAIDFYNEQFF. As DNA, the CDR3 is TGTGCCAGCGCGCTAGCGATCGATTTCTACAATGAGCAGTTCTTC.

This clonotype appeared a few times. One end of the junction is discordant with germline, which a read error may explain. The chain uses TRBV28 and TRBJ2-3; 7 bases are a match to TRBD2. The V gene's germline CDR1 is MDHEN and CDR2 SYDVKM. The CDR3 is 15 amino acids. DNA of the CDR3: TGTGCCGGCAGTTCCACTACCGGGAGGCTAGATGCGCAGTATTTT. Translating it yields CAGSSTTGRLDAQYF.